This paragraph reports one TCR beta chain. From blood CD8+ and CD4+ T cells, the TCR beta chain was sequenced. This sample is part of a study of CD8 T cells in Susac syndrome. V lost 0 bases to trimming and J lost 1 base, with 8 bases between them. The CDR3 runs to 15 residues. Germline CDR1 and CDR2: MRHNA and SNTAGT. RNA in amounts of roughly 0.5 to 1 ug was reverse transcribed with random hexamers. MiXCR, applied by TCRdb to the immunoSEQ multiplex PCR reads, yields one record per CDR3 protein. Of around 180,000 distinct CDR3 sequences listed, roughly 95% were seen once; the top ten hold 0.15% to 0.2%.

The rearrangement joins TRBV6-4 to TRBJ2-3, with D tentatively TRBD2 (5 bases). This receptor was obtained from a human donor with multiple sclerosis. The sample comprised CD8+ T cells from PBMCs. CDR3 sequence reads: CASSDSNGGTDTQYF. The CDR3 coding sequence is TGTGCCAGCAGTGACTCGAACGGGGGCACAGATACGCAGTATTTT.